The 31 T cell receptor beta chains presented below share a single source sample, sequenced in a study of beta chain features in type 1 diabetes. Expressed TCRB transcripts were sequenced because the entire RNA isolate underwent reverse transcription. Repertoires were generated with immunoSEQ multiplex PCR, while TCRdb's copy carries only in-frame clones and drops some. The data show some 160,000 clones, with 9% to 10% seen just once and roughly 2.5% held by the top ten. Specimen: central memory CD4+ T cells from blood. These TCRs come from a woman between 18 and 29 years old in good health.

The sample holds many counts of this clone. The DNA of the CDR3 is TGTGCCAGCAGCTTACGGCAGGTGGCAGAAATGGAGACCCAGTACTTC. It yields the protein CASSLRQVAEMETQYF. The V call is TRBV7-8, the J call TRBJ2-5; D gene ambiguous. V was trimmed by 2 bases and J by 5 bases, leaving 18 bases between them. The CDR3 covers 16 residues. CDR1 is SGHVS and CDR2 is FQNEAQ in the germline V gene.

This clone turned up a few times. V gene TRBV30 combines with J gene TRBJ1-2; D is undetermined. V dropped 2 bases and J dropped 4 bases, with 11 bases sitting between them. The germline CDR1 and CDR2 sequences are GTSNPN and SVGIG (reference sequence). This CDR3 spans 13 amino acids. The CDR3 region is CAWSPNGVYGYTF. The CDR3 bases are TGTGCCTGGAGTCCTAACGGGGTCTATGGCTACACCTTC.

The J gene is TRBJ2-5, the V gene TRBV13, with 16 bases identical to TRBD2. The CDR3 length is 18 residues. The V segment lost 1 base and the J segment 5 bases; nucleotides outside the gene matches: 7. CDR1 is PRHDT, CDR2 FYEKMQ, per germline (reference sequence). The CDR3 spells CASSLVRGTSGRGETQYF. CDR3 nucleotides: TGTGCCAGCAGCTTAGTTCGTGGGACTAGCGGGAGGGGTGAGACCCAGTACTTC. The variable domain in full, with the rest retrieved from reference TRBV13 and TRBJ2-5, is AAGVIQSPRHLIKEKRETATLKCYPIPRHDTVYWYQQGPGQDPQFLISFYEKMQSDKGSIPDRFSAQQFSDYHSELNMSSLELGDSALYFCASSLVRGTSGRGETQYFGPGTRLLVL.

Many counts were recorded for this clone. This rearrangement joins TRBV30 to TRBJ1-2, with D possibly TRBD1 on 5 matching bases. Trimming cost V 1 base and J 4 bases, with 7 bases left between them. There are 12 residues in the CDR3. Germline values: CDR1 GTSNPN, CDR2 SVGIG (reference sequence). In DNA, the CDR3 is TGTGCCTGGAGTGGGGGCACCTATGGCTACACCTTC. It specifies CAWSGGTYGYTF.

This clone was picked up a small number of times. The rearrangement joins TRBV28 to TRBJ1-4, with D perhaps matching TRBD1 (6 bases). The V gene's germline CDR1 is MDHEN and CDR2 SYDVKM. V gave up 7 bases and J gave up 6 bases, with 24 bases separating them. This CDR3 is built from 17 residues. CDR3 sequence: CASTTRVGAGDDEKLFF. The CDR3 bases are TGTGCCAGCACCACCCGAGTCGGTGCAGGGGATGATGAAAAACTGTTTTTT. Full variable domain (remainder filled in from reference TRBV28 and TRBJ1-4): DVKVTQSSRYLVKRTGEKVFLECVQDMDHENMFWYRQDPGLGLRLIYFSYDVKMKEKGDIPEGYSVSREKKERFSLILESASTNQTSMYLCASTTRVGAGDDEKLFFGSGTQLSVL.

The V and J genes are TRBV7-3 and TRBJ2-5, with D perhaps TRBD1 (6 bases). CDR1 SGHTA and CDR2 FQGTGA come from the germline V gene. There are 13 residues in the CDR3. Trimming shortened V by 4 bases and J by 5 bases, and 11 bases separated the two germline ends. In DNA, the CDR3 is TGTGCCAGCAGCTCAGGGGCAGCGGAGACCCAGTACTTC. It is translated as CASSSGAAETQYF.

This clone was seen a few times. V usage is TRBV6-5 and J usage is TRBJ1-2; a weak D match, TRBD1 (5 bases). CDR3 length: 15 amino acids. V lost 2 bases and J lost 4, with 14 bases in between. Per the germline V gene, CDR1 is MNHEY and CDR2 is SVGAGI. The DNA for the CDR3 is TGTGCCAGCAGTTACGGGGCTATGGAGAGCTATGGCTACACCTTC. Protein product: CASSYGAMESYGYTF.

This clone was recorded a few times. The rearrangement joins TRBV15 to TRBJ1-2; perhaps TRBD1 as D (5 bases). The germline V gene encodes CDR1 LNHNV and CDR2 YYDKDF (reference sequence). The CDR3 is 14 residues long. Trimming cost V 4 bases and J 0 bases, with 9 bases left between them. CDR3 DNA sequence: TGTGCCACCAGCATGGGGACTACTAACTATGGCTACACCTTC. Translation: CATSMGTTNYGYTF.

This sequence joins TRBV2 and TRBJ1-1, with D tentatively TRBD1 (6 bases). V lost 11 bases, J lost 6 bases, and 19 bases lay in between. Germline CDR1 and CDR2: SNHLY and FYNNEI. The CDR3 length is 13 residues. The CDR3 bases are TGTGCCGGCCTTGCAAACAGGGTCTCTGAAGCTTTCTTT. Encoded protein: CAGLANRVSEAFF.

This clone was observed a handful of times. The chain uses TRBV18 and TRBJ2-7, with a weak D call TRBD2 (5 bases). The CDR3 runs to 14 residues. V lost 4 bases and J lost 0, with 10 bases in between. Germline lookup yields CDR1 KGHSH and CDR2 LQKENI. The CDR3 DNA follows: TGTGCCAGCTCACGGGAGACCAGCTCCTACGAGCAGTACTTC. It specifies CASSRETSSYEQYF.

Only a few counts were recorded for this clone. The chain employs TRBV7-9 and TRBJ1-1; a weak D match, TRBD1 (6 bases). The CDR3 spans 13 residues. Germline V gene data show CDR1 as SEHNR and CDR2 as FQNEAQ (reference sequence). Deletions cut 6 bases from V and 4 bases from J, with 12 bases between. Here the CDR3 reads CASSPQGRTEAFF. The CDR3 region has the DNA TGTGCCAGCAGTCCACAGGGTCGCACTGAAGCTTTCTTT.

This chain connects TRBV30 to TRBJ2-3; 9 bases are a match to TRBD2. The CDR3 loop spans 12 amino acids. Germline assignment: CDR1 GTSNPN and CDR2 SVGIG (reference sequence). The V segment lost 8 bases and the J segment 3 bases; nucleotides outside the gene matches: 3. The CDR3 sequence: CARGLATDTQYF. CDR3 DNA: TGTGCCCGCGGACTAGCGACAGATACGCAGTATTTT.

This chain joins TRBV30 and TRBJ2-7, with 11 bases aligning to TRBD1. The junction had 11 bases not matched to a gene; V was cut back by 4 bases and J by 9 bases. The CDR3 has 14 amino acids. Per germline, CDR1 GTSNPN and CDR2 SVGIG (reference sequence). The DNA of the CDR3 is TGTGCCTGGAACTCCGGGACAGGGGGGGTAGGGCAGTACTTC. Translation gives CAWNSGTGGVGQYF.

In its sample, this clone was seen a few times. The chain employs TRBV7-3 and TRBJ1-1; 7 bases agree with TRBD1. Losses at the gene ends were 6 bases for V and 8 bases for J; bases not matched to a gene: 15. Germline-derived CDR1 and CDR2 are SGHTA and FQGTGA. The CDR3 runs 15 residues. The CDR3 is CASSYRDSFVREAFF. CDR3 DNA: TGTGCCAGCAGTTACCGGGACAGTTTTGTGCGAGAAGCTTTCTTT.

In its sample, this clone was seen a few times. The chain combines TRBV18 with TRBJ2-7; 8 bases fit TRBD1. The trim removed 6 bases at V and 1 base at J, leaving 8 bases unmatched. This CDR3 has 15 residues. Germline V gene lookup returns CDR1 KGHSH and CDR2 LQKENI. In nucleotides, the CDR3 is TGTGCCAGCTCGCCAGGGACAGGAGCATCCTACGAGCAGTACTTC. This encodes CASSPGTGASYEQYF.

Many counts were recorded for this clone. This sequence joins TRBV27 and TRBJ2-7; tentative D call: TRBD1 (7 bases). CDR3 length equals 15 residues. The V gene's germline CDR1 is MNHEY and CDR2 SMNVEV (reference sequence). V was shortened by 4 bases and J by 5 bases, with 18 bases between the two germline ends. The CDR3: CASSSPSGGLNEQYF. DNA of the CDR3: TGTGCCAGCAGTTCACCGTCAGGGGGGTTGAACGAGCAGTACTTC.

The chain employs TRBV7-3 and TRBJ2-2; D not certain. Looked up from germline, CDR1 is SGHTA and CDR2 is FQGTGA. The germline V and J ends were trimmed by 1 base and 1 base, with 4 bases remaining between them. The CDR3 is 14 residues long. CDR3 protein: CASSLNRNTGELFF. The CDR3 DNA is TGTGCCAGCAGCTTAAATCGGAACACCGGGGAGCTGTTTTTT.

The chain joins TRBV29-1 to TRBJ2-2, with 12 positions matching TRBD1. CDR3 length: 17 amino acids. Germline-derived CDR1 and CDR2 are SQVTM and ANQGSEA. The V and J ends lost 1 base and 5 bases, in that order; junction bases with no gene match: 8. The CDR3 sequence: CSVEGLRDRGRTGELFF. The CDR3 bases are TGCAGCGTTGAAGGTCTCCGGGACAGGGGGCGAACCGGGGAGCTGTTTTTT.

This chain joins TRBV15 and TRBJ2-5, with D perhaps matching TRBD2 (7 bases). This CDR3 region has 16 residues. Trimming removed 0 bases from V and 7 bases from J, with 18 bases in between. The germline V gene encodes CDR1 LNHNV and CDR2 YYDKDF (reference sequence). Written as DNA, the CDR3 is TGTGCCACCAGCAGAGATTTGGGCGGGGGCGCAGGGACCCAGTACTTC. The encoded protein is CATSRDLGGGAGTQYF.

The chain has TRBV6-6 and TRBJ2-3, with 8 positions matching TRBD2. The germline V gene has CDR1 MNHNY and CDR2 SVGAGI (reference sequence). V lost 6 bases, J lost 4 bases, and 9 bases stayed unmatched. This CDR3 has 15 amino acids. For the CDR3, the DNA is TGTGCCAGCAGCGGCTTACTAGCGGTTGCAGATACGCAGTATTTT. It codes for CASSGLLAVADTQYF.

V gene TRBV6-6 combines with J gene TRBJ1-3; D is possibly TRBD1 (5 bases). The germline V and J ends were trimmed by 2 bases and 0 bases, with 5 bases remaining between them. This CDR3 contains 14 residues. Looked up from germline, CDR1 is MNHNY and CDR2 is SVGAGI (reference sequence). CDR3 nucleotide sequence: TGTGCCAGCAGTTACAGGGGCTCTGGAAACACCATATATTTT. Protein sequence: CASSYRGSGNTIYF.

This chain joins TRBV5-4 and TRBJ1-2; 7 bases agree with TRBD1. The germline V gene has CDR1 SGHNT and CDR2 YYREEE (reference sequence). The CDR3 has 15 amino acids. J was trimmed by 5 bases and V by 3 bases; bases with no gene match: 10. This CDR3 is CASSSDRTGAYGYTF. The CDR3 DNA reads TGTGCCAGCAGCTCCGATCGGACAGGCGCTTATGGCTACACCTTC.

The genes are TRBV9 and TRBJ2-5; TRBD2 matches at 11 bases. After removal of 4 bases from V and 4 bases from J, the junction contained 21 bases not matched to a gene. The CDR3 sequence is 20 residues long. The germline V gene has CDR1 SGDLS and CDR2 YYNGEE. The CDR3 spells CASSPALLAGVPGATETQYF. The DNA for the CDR3 is TGTGCCAGCAGCCCAGCCCTACTAGCGGGAGTACCAGGAGCCACAGAGACCCAGTACTTC.

This clone appeared once. V usage is TRBV9 and J usage is TRBJ1-2; D perhaps matches TRBD1 (6 bases). Between the trimmed V and J ends, which lost 6 bases and 5 bases, there was a span of 17 bases. Looked up from germline, CDR1 is SGDLS and CDR2 is YYNGEE. The CDR3 has 14 residues. The CDR3 region has the DNA TGTGCCAGCACCCCGGGGGGGGCTGAGTATGGCTACACCTTC. Its protein is CASTPGGAEYGYTF.

This clone has a handful of counts. The chain couples TRBV18 to TRBJ2-5, with TRBD1 matching 7 bases. The CDR3 contains 15 residues. Germline V gene sequence: CDR1 KGHSH, CDR2 LQKENI. Unmatched junction bases numbered 9, after V lost 3 bases and J lost 5 bases. CDR3 bases: TGTGCCAGCTCACCGGGACAGAGTCGGTGGGAGACCCAGTACTTC. Translation: CASSPGQSRWETQYF.

With regard to this clone: The identical CDR3 is also encoded by other nucleotide sequences in the sample. The chain has TRBV5-6 and TRBJ2-3; 8 nucleotides align to TRBD2. V was clipped by 1 base and J by 1 base; unmatched bases: 2. Germline V CDR1 and CDR2: SGHDT, YYEEEE. The CDR3 contains 15 residues. CDR3: CASSLTSGRTDTQYF. The CDR3 DNA sequence: TGTGCCAGCAGCTTGACTAGCGGACGCACAGATACGCAGTATTTT.

This clone has a handful of counts. The rearrangement joins TRBV7-2 to TRBJ2-5; tentative D call: TRBD2 (7 bases). The CDR3 extends over 14 amino acids. Deletions cut 5 bases from V and 1 base from J, with 11 bases between. Germline CDR1 is SGHTA and CDR2 is FQGNSA. CDR3: CASSERGGQETQYF. CDR3 nucleotides: TGTGCCAGCAGCGAGAGGGGGGGCCAAGAGACCCAGTACTTC. The complete variable domain, with remaining parts taken from reference TRBV7-2 and TRBJ2-5, reads GAGVSQSPSNKVTEKGKDVELRCDPISGHTALYWYRQSLGQGLEFLIYFQGNSAPDKSGLPSDRFSAERTGGSVSTLTIQRTQQEDSAVYLCASSERGGQETQYFGPGTRLLVL.

This clone was counted between two and nine times. V and J are TRBV6-6 and TRBJ2-7; 9 nucleotides match TRBD2. CDR1 MNHNY and CDR2 SVGAGI come from the germline V gene (reference sequence). J was trimmed by 6 bases and V by 0 bases; bases with no gene match: 6. The CDR3 consists of 15 residues. The CDR3 DNA reads TGTGCCAGCAGTTACTCTGCGGGGGGGTCTGGCGAGCAGTACTTC. This translates into CASSYSAGGSGEQYF.

The chain is built from TRBV7-9 and TRBJ1-6, with 7 nucleotides matching TRBD1. The length of the CDR3 is 15 residues. CDR1 SEHNR and CDR2 FQNEAQ come from the germline V gene (reference sequence). V gave up 4 bases and J gave up 7 bases; unmatched junction bases: 7. The CDR3 protein is CASSSRQGGNSPLHF. CDR3 sequence (DNA): TGTGCCAGCAGCTCCCGACAGGGCGGGAATTCACCCCTCCACTTT. Using reference TRBV7-9 and TRBJ1-6 for the parts outside the CDR3, the full variable domain is DTGVSQNPRHKITKRGQNVTFRCDPISEHNRLYWYRQTLGQGPEFLTYFQNEAQLEKSRLLSDRFSAERPKGSFSTLEIQRTEQGDSAMYLCASSSRQGGNSPLHFGNGTRLTVT.

This clone was counted many times. The J gene is TRBJ2-5, the V gene TRBV5-4; tentative D call: TRBD1 (6 bases). Deletions cut 1 base from V and 7 bases from J, with 11 bases between. Germline loops: CDR1 SGHNT, CDR2 YYREEE (reference sequence). This CDR3 region has 13 residues. The DNA for the CDR3 is TGTGCCAGCAGCTTGCCTCTAGGGGGGACCCAGTACTTC. This sequence encodes CASSLPLGGTQYF.

This clone was detected only a few times. The chain recombines TRBV5-1 with TRBJ1-2, with D possibly matching TRBD1 (6 bases). Germline CDR1 SGHRS, CDR2 YFSETQ. The V end was cut by 0 bases, the J end by 5 bases, with 14 bases between. The CDR3 contains 15 residues. CDR3 region: CASSLDSQGHYGYTF. Here the CDR3 DNA reads TGCGCCAGCAGCTTGGATAGCCAGGGACATTATGGCTACACCTTC.